The 28 T cell receptor beta chains in this list originate from one sample, sequenced in a study of neurological immune-mediated disorders. TCRdb fed the 5' RACE reads into MiXCR, producing one record per CDR3 protein. The table shows over 45,000 distinct CDR3 sequences, with 5.8% occurring only once. Sequencing was carried out using CD4+ T cells from blood. All receptors derive from a woman between 18 and 29 years old with multiple sclerosis.

This clonotype was seen many times. V gene TRBV20-1 combines with J gene TRBJ1-1; the D is unclear. V lost 6 bases and J 0 bases, leaving 11 bases between the germline ends. The CDR3 sequence is 13 residues long. The germline CDR1 and CDR2 sequences are DFQATT and SNEGSKA (reference sequence). The CDR3 protein is CSARRKLNTEAFF. The CDR3 DNA sequence: TGCAGTGCGCGCCGGAAACTGAACACTGAAGCTTTCTTT.

This clonotype was found many times. The rearrangement joins TRBV2 to TRBJ1-2, with D possibly being TRBD1 (5 bases). The CDR3 is 15 amino acids. V gave up 2 bases and J gave up 4 bases, with 14 bases separating them. Looked up from germline, CDR1 is SNHLY and CDR2 is FYNNEI. As DNA, the CDR3 is TGTGCCAGCAGTGAAAGTGGGGCCAGGGTCTATGGCTACACCTTC. Protein product: CASSESGARVYGYTF.

This clonotype was seen repeatedly, ten times or more. This chain links TRBV5-8 with TRBJ2-7; D possibly uses TRBD1 or TRBD2 (5 bases each). The CDR3 covers 14 residues. In germline, CDR1 is SGHTS, CDR2 YDEGEE. Trimming stripped 9 bases from V and 0 bases from J, with 16 bases between. CDR3 residues: CATTPGPDSYEQYF. CDR3 DNA sequence: TGTGCCACGACTCCGGGACCCGACTCCTACGAGCAGTACTTC. The full variable domain, with the rest looked up from reference TRBV5-8 and TRBJ2-7, is EAGVTQSPTHLIKTRGQQATLRCSPISGHTSVYWYQQALGLGLQFLLWYDEGEERNRGNFPPRFSGRQFPNYSSELNVNALELEDSALYLCATTPGPDSYEQYFGPGTRLTVT.

At least ten counts were recorded for this clonotype. The gene calls are TRBV7-9 and TRBJ1-1; no clear D gene. V lost 5 bases to trimming and J lost 10 bases, with 14 bases between them. Germline CDR1 reads SEHNR; CDR2 reads FQNEAQ (reference sequence). The CDR3 sequence is 12 residues long. In DNA, the CDR3 is TGTGCCAGCAGCGTCTCGGAGGCTGGAGCTTTCTTT. Translation gives CASSVSEAGAFF. The full variable domain, completed using reference TRBV7-9 and TRBJ1-1, is DTGVSQNPRHKITKRGQNVTFRCDPISEHNRLYWYRQTLGQGPEFLTYFQNEAQLEKSRLLSDRFSAERPKGSFSTLEIQRTEQGDSAMYLCASSVSEAGAFFGQGTRLTVV.

This clonotype was counted ten times or more. The genes are TRBV6-6 and TRBJ2-4, with TRBD2 identical over 15 bases. The germline V gene encodes CDR1 MNHNY and CDR2 SVGAGI (reference sequence). The V gene end was trimmed by 7 bases and the J gene end by 2 bases; junction bases not matched to a gene: 6. The CDR3 contains 17 residues. CDR3 sequence reads: CASTGGLAGGTKNIQYF. The DNA of the CDR3 is TGTGCCAGCACCGGCGGACTAGCGGGGGGGACCAAAAACATTCAGTACTTC.

The rearrangement joins TRBV12-3 or TRBV12-4 to TRBJ1-3; D gene ambiguous. The CDR3 totals 13 residues. Trimming pared 6 bases from V and 0 bases from J, leaving 6 bases between. The CDR3 loop reads CASRRVSGNTIYF. The CDR3 coding sequence is TGTGCCAGCAGGCGGGTCTCTGGAAACACCATATATTTT.

This clonotype was found many times. The chain has TRBV5-1 and TRBJ2-7, with a possible D match to TRBD2 (6 bases). V was pared by 3 bases and J by 4 bases, with 14 bases between. The CDR3 extends over 14 amino acids. CDR1 SGHRS and CDR2 YFSETQ come from the germline V gene. CDR3 nucleotide sequence: TGCGCCAGCAGCTGGGGGGACTCCGGGTACGAGCAGTACGTC. As protein: CASSWGDSGYEQYV.

This clonotype was observed at least ten times. The rearrangement joins TRBV7-8 to TRBJ1-2, with D tentatively TRBD1 (6 bases). The CDR3 sequence is 14 residues long. From germline, CDR1 is SGHVS and CDR2 FQNEAQ. V was clipped by 4 bases and J by 3 bases, with 12 bases between them. The CDR3 here is CASSSTGGYYGYTF. The DNA for the CDR3 is TGTGCCAGCAGCTCGACAGGAGGCTACTATGGCTACACCTTC. Based on the CDR3 plus reference TRBV7-8 and TRBJ1-2, the full variable domain is GAGVSQSPRYKVAKRGQDVALRCDPISGHVSLFWYQQALGQGPEFLTYFQNEAQLDKSGLPSDRFFAERPEGSVSTLKIQRTQQEDSAVYLCASSSTGGYYGYTFGSGTRLTVV.

By share, this clonotype counts as medium-sized (0.01 to 0.1%). This chain connects TRBV29-1 to TRBJ2-1; TRBD2 matches 12 bases. The CDR3 sequence is 17 residues long. Trimming at V came to 7 bases and at J to 6 bases, leaving 16 bases not matched to a gene. CDR1 and CDR2 (germline): SQVTM, ANQGSEA. The CDR3 is CSARTSGKRVDFNEQFF. CDR3 sequence (DNA): TGCAGCGCTAGGACTAGCGGGAAGAGGGTTGACTTCAATGAGCAGTTCTTC.

This clonotype was recorded a few times. The CDR3 protein is CASSIGTGYDQPQHF. The CDR3 bases are TGTGCCAGTAGTATAGGGACAGGGTACGATCAGCCCCAGCATTTT. The rearrangement joins TRBV19 to TRBJ1-5; 8 positions match TRBD1. V dropped 1 base and J dropped 5; count of bases not matched to a gene: 4. The CDR3 consists of 15 residues. Germline lookup yields CDR1 LNHDA and CDR2 SQIVND (reference sequence).

This clonotype was recorded many times. This sequence joins TRBV9 and TRBJ1-6; 8 positions match TRBD1. After removal of 0 bases from V and 7 bases from J, the junction contained 3 bases not matched to a gene. Germline V gene data show CDR1 as SGDLS and CDR2 as YYNGEE. The CDR3 contains 15 residues. CDR3 coding DNA: TGTGCCAGCAGCGTAGGTCGGACAGGGAATTCACCCCTCCACTTT. Amino acid sequence: CASSVGRTGNSPLHF.

The table lists this clonotype with many counts. The CDR3 region is CASSLIHGQGRTEAFF. For the CDR3, the DNA is TGTGCCAGCAGTTTAATTCACGGACAGGGAAGGACTGAAGCTTTCTTT. The chain couples TRBV27 to TRBJ1-1, with 8 positions matching TRBD1. CDR1 and CDR2 (germline): MNHEY, SMNVEV (reference sequence). The CDR3 is made up of 16 amino acids. With V trimmed by 2 bases and J by 5 bases, 10 bases remained unmatched.

This clonotype was seen ten or more times. The rearrangement links TRBV5-5 to TRBJ2-3; 9 bases agree with TRBD2. From germline, CDR1 is SGHKS and CDR2 YYEKEE (reference sequence). This CDR3 spans 15 amino acids. J lost 2 bases, V lost 0 bases, and 1 base had no gene match. The CDR3: CASSLASGNTDTQYF. The CDR3 nucleotides read TGTGCCAGCAGCTTGGCTAGCGGGAACACAGATACGCAGTATTTT.

At least ten counts were recorded for this clonotype. This chain joins TRBV5-1 and TRBJ1-1, with D hard to call. The CDR3 totals 15 residues. Between the trimmed V and J ends, which lost 0 bases and 3 bases, there was a span of 12 bases. CDR1 is SGHRS, CDR2 YFSETQ, per germline. The CDR3 loop is CASSLDRVTYTEAFF. DNA of the CDR3: TGCGCCAGCAGCTTGGATCGGGTCACGTACACTGAAGCTTTCTTT.

This clonotype was seen at least ten times. The genes are TRBV20-1 and TRBJ2-5; 11 bases align to TRBD2. CDR3 size: 15 residues. Germline V gives CDR1 DFQATT, CDR2 SNEGSKA (reference sequence). Losses at the gene ends were 2 bases for V and 5 bases for J; bases not matched to a gene: 7. The CDR3 here is CSARPTSGDGETQYF. The CDR3 DNA sequence: TGCAGTGCTAGACCGACTAGCGGGGACGGCGAGACCCAGTACTTC.

Ten or more counts support this clonotype. The chain is built from TRBV29-1 and TRBJ1-2; D gene ambiguous. Germline V CDR1 and CDR2: SQVTM, ANQGSEA. V lost 5 bases to trimming and J lost 3 bases, with 10 bases between them. This CDR3 is built from 12 residues. CDR3 sequence reads: CSVRADDYGYTF. CDR3 in DNA: TGCAGCGTTCGCGCAGACGACTATGGCTACACCTTC.

This clonotype was counted many times. The chain links TRBV6-1 to TRBJ2-5; 15 bases agree with TRBD2. Germline V CDR1 and CDR2: MNHNS, SASEGT. Trimming cost V 2 bases and J 2 bases; bases outside gene matches: 12. The CDR3 totals 20 residues. In DNA form, the CDR3 reads TGTGCCAGCAGTGAATTAGACCCCGGGACTAGCGGGGGGCAGCAAGAGACCCAGTACTTC. Translating it yields CASSELDPGTSGGQQETQYF.

This clonotype occurred many times. This chain uses TRBV10-1 with TRBJ2-3; 13 bases are a match to TRBD2. The CDR3 contains 16 residues. Germline CDR1 WNHNN, CDR2 SYGVQD (reference sequence). Germline trimming cut 3 bases from V and 1 base from J; bases unmatched to any gene: 1. The CDR3 loop is CASSDGTSGGTDTQYF. The CDR3 DNA is TGCGCCAGCAGTGACGGGACTAGCGGGGGCACAGATACGCAGTATTTT.

This clonotype was observed a handful of times. V usage is TRBV3-1 and J usage is TRBJ1-2; D might be TRBD1 (5 bases). V lost 1 base, J lost 4 bases, and 10 bases lay in between. This CDR3 spans 14 amino acids. The germline V gene encodes CDR1 LGHDT and CDR2 YNNKEL (reference sequence). This chain's CDR3 is CASSQGGPSYGYTF. CDR3 DNA sequence: TGTGCCAGCAGCCAAGGGGGACCTAGCTATGGCTACACCTTC.

The chain is built from TRBV7-8 and TRBJ1-1; the D gene is possibly TRBD1 (6 bases). Germline assignment: CDR1 SGHVS and CDR2 FQNEAQ. CDR3 length equals 15 residues. Trimming took 8 bases from V and 1 from J, leaving 17 bases between them. The CDR3 sequence is CASQTGIFSNTEAFF. In nucleotides, the CDR3 is TGTGCCAGCCAAACAGGGATTTTTTCGAACACTGAAGCTTTCTTT.

The table lists this clonotype with many counts. This rearrangement joins TRBV6-2 or TRBV6-3 to TRBJ2-2; 10 bases line up with TRBD1. After removal of 2 bases from V and 4 bases from J, the junction contained 4 bases not matched to a gene. The V gene's germline CDR1 is MNHEY and CDR2 SVGEGT. The length of the CDR3 is 16 residues. The CDR3 DNA reads TGTGCCAGCAGTTACCCCCGGACAGGGGGCACCGGGGAGCTGTTTTTT. This codes for CASSYPRTGGTGELFF.

There are many counts of this clonotype. This chain uses TRBV20-1 with TRBJ1-4; 7 nucleotides agree with TRBD1. Germline V lookup: CDR1 DFQATT, CDR2 SNEGSKA (reference sequence). V was clipped by 3 bases and J by 8 bases; unmatched bases: 3. The CDR3 covers 12 residues. As DNA, the CDR3 is TGCAGTGCTAGCCGGGACAGCGAAAAACTGTTTTTT. This gives the protein CSASRDSEKLFF.

The sample holds many counts of this clonotype. CDR3 residues: CASRKGHLSDYGYTF. In nucleotides, the CDR3 is TGTGCCAGCAGGAAGGGACACCTCTCCGACTATGGCTACACCTTC. The genes are TRBV7-2 and TRBJ1-2; tentative D call: TRBD1 (6 bases). The ends were cut back, 6 bases at V and 3 bases at J, with 17 bases in the middle. The CDR3 spans 15 residues. The germline gives CDR1 SGHTA, CDR2 FQGNSA.

In this sample, this clonotype turned up many times. The gene calls are TRBV24-1 and TRBJ2-4, with 13 bases lining up with TRBD2. Germline lookup yields CDR1 KGHDR and CDR2 SFDVKD. Trimming at V came to 9 bases and at J to 0 bases, leaving 7 bases not matched to a gene. CDR3 size: 17 residues. The CDR3 spells CATGPGLAGKAKNIQYF. Written as DNA, the CDR3 is TGTGCCACCGGACCGGGACTAGCGGGGAAAGCCAAAAACATTCAGTACTTC.

This clonotype was seen ten or more times. The genes are TRBV5-6 and TRBJ2-5, with 7 bases matching TRBD2. CDR1 is SGHDT and CDR2 is YYEEEE in the germline V gene. V lost 0 bases to trimming and J lost 5 bases; unmatched junction nucleotides: 1. This CDR3 comprises 13 residues. The CDR3 DNA is TGTGCCAGCAGCTTGGTGGGGGGGGAGACCCAGTACTTC. The encoded protein is CASSLVGGETQYF.

This sequence joins TRBV19 and TRBJ2-2; 10 bases match TRBD2. Germline lookup yields CDR1 LNHDA and CDR2 SQIVND (reference sequence). This CDR3 has 16 amino acids. J lost 8 bases, V lost 5 bases, and 11 bases had no gene match. DNA of the CDR3: TGTGCCAGTAGTGGGGTTGCTAGCGGGGGATCTGGGGAGCTGTTTTTT. It yields the protein CASSGVASGGSGELFF.

The chain carries TRBV3-1 and TRBJ1-5; unclear D gene. Germline V gives CDR1 LGHDT, CDR2 YNNKEL (reference sequence). Trimming pared 0 bases from V and 5 bases from J, leaving 8 bases between. The CDR3 consists of 14 residues. The CDR3 region is CASSQEAGDQPQHF. The CDR3 DNA follows: TGTGCCAGCAGCCAAGAAGCCGGCGATCAGCCCCAGCATTTT.

There are many counts of this clonotype. V gene TRBV20-1 combines with J gene TRBJ2-5; no clear D gene. The germline gives CDR1 DFQATT, CDR2 SNEGSKA (reference sequence). The CDR3 sequence is 13 residues long. Trimming took 4 bases from V and 2 from J, leaving 11 bases between them. The CDR3 nucleotides read TGCAGTGCTATCGGCACAGCTCAAGAGACCCAGTACTTC. It yields the protein CSAIGTAQETQYF.